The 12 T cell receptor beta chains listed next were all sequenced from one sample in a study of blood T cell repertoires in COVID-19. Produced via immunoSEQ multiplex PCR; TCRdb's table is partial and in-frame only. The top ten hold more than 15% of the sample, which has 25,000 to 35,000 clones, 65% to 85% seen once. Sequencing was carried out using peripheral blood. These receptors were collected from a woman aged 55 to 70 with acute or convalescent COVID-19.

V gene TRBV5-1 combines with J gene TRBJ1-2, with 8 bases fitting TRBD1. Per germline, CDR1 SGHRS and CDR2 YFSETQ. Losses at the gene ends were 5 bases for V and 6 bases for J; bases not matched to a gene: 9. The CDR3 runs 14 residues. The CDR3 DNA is TGCGCCAGCAGTACGGCACAGGGGGGACATGGCTACACCTTC. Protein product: CASSTAQGGHGYTF. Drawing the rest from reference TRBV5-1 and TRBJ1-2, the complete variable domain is KAGVTQTPRYLIKTRGQQVTLSCSPISGHRSVSWYQQTPGQGLQFLFEYFSETQRNKGNFPGRFSGRQFSNSRSEMNVSTLELGDSALYLCASSTAQGGHGYTFGSGTRLTVV.

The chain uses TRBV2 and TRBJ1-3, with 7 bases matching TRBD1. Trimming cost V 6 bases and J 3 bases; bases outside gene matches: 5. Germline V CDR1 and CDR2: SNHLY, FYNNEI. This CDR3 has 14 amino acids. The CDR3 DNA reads TGTGCCAGCAGCACCTGGACAGGTGGAAACACCATATATTTT. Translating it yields CASSTWTGGNTIYF.

CDR3 loop: CASRKDRDLGNTIYF. CDR3 coding DNA: TGTGCCAGCAGGAAGGACAGGGACCTTGGAAACACCATATATTTT. The V gene is TRBV6-5, the J gene TRBJ1-3; 8 positions agree with TRBD1. The V segment lost 6 bases and the J segment 3 bases; nucleotides outside the gene matches: 7. CDR1 MNHEY and CDR2 SVGAGI come from the germline V gene. The CDR3 is 15 residues long.

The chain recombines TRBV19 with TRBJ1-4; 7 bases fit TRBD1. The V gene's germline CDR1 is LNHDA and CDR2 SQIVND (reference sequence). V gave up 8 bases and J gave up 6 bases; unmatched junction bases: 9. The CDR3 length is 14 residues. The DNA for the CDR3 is TGTGCCAGTGGAACGGAACAGGGGCATGAAAAACTGTTTTTT. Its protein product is CASGTEQGHEKLFF.

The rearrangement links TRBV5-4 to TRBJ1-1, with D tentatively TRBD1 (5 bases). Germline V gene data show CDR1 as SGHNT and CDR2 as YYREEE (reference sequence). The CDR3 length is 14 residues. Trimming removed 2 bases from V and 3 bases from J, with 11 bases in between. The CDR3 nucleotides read TGTGCCAGCAGCTTAGAAGGAGGGGACACTGAAGCTTTCTTT. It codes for CASSLEGGDTEAFF. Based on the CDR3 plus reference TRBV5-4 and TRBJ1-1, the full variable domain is ETGVTQSPTHLIKTRGQQVTLRCSSQSGHNTVSWYQQALGQGPQFIFQYYREEENGRGNFPPRFSGLQFPNYSSELNVNALELDDSALYLCASSLEGGDTEAFFGQGTRLTVV.

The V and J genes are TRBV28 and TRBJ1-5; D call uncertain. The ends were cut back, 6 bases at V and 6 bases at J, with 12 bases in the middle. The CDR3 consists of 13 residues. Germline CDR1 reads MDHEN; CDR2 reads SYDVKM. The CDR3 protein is CASRMLSGQPQHF. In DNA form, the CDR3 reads TGTGCCAGCAGAATGTTGTCGGGTCAGCCCCAGCATTTT.

The CDR3: CASSPREIREQYF. Here the CDR3 DNA reads TGTGCCAGCAGCCCGCGTGAAATAAGAGAGCAGTACTTC. The gene calls are TRBV11-1 and TRBJ2-7; D uncertain. The germline gives CDR1 SGHAT, CDR2 FQDESV (reference sequence). Trimming took off 5 bases at V and 7 bases at J, with 15 bases between the two ends. The CDR3 consists of 13 residues.

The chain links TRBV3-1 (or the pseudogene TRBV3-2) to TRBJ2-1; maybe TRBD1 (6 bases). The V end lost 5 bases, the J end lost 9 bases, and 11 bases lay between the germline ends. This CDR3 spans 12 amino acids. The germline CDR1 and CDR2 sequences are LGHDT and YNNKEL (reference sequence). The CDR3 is CASSTGFSEQFF. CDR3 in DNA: TGTGCCAGCAGCACAGGGTTCAGTGAGCAGTTCTTC.

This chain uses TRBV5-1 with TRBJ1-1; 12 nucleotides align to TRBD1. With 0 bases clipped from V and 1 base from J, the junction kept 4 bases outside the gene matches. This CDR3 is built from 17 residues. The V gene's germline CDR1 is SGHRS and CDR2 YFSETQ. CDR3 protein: CASSLVGQGARNTEAFF. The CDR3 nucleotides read TGCGCCAGCAGCTTGGTGGGACAGGGGGCGAGGAACACTGAAGCTTTCTTT.

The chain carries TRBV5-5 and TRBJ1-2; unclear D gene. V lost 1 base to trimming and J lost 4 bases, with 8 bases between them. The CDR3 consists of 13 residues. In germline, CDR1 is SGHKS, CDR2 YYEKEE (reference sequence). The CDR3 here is CASSLPEVYGYTF. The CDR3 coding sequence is TGTGCCAGCAGCTTGCCAGAAGTCTATGGCTACACCTTC. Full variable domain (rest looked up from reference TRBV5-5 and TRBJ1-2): DAGVTQSPTHLIKTRGQQVTLRCSPISGHKSVSWYQQVLGQGPQFIFQYYEKEERGRGNFPDRFSARQFPNYSSELNVNALLLGDSALYLCASSLPEVYGYTFGSGTRLTVV.

CDR3 DNA sequence: TGTGCCAGCAGCCGACACGGGGGAACTGGGGCCAACGTCCTGACTTTC. Protein product: CASSRHGGTGANVLTF. The V call is TRBV14, the J call TRBJ2-6; a possible D gene is TRBD2 (6 bases). The CDR3 is 16 amino acids. From germline, CDR1 is SGHDN and CDR2 FVKESK. V lost 4 bases and J 2 bases, leaving 12 bases between the germline ends.

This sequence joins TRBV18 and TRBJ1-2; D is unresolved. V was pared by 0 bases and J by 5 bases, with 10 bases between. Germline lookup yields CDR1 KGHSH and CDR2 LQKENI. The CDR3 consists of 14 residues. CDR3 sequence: CASSPPQAPYGYTF. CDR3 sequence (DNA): TGTGCCAGCTCACCACCTCAGGCCCCTTATGGCTACACCTTC.